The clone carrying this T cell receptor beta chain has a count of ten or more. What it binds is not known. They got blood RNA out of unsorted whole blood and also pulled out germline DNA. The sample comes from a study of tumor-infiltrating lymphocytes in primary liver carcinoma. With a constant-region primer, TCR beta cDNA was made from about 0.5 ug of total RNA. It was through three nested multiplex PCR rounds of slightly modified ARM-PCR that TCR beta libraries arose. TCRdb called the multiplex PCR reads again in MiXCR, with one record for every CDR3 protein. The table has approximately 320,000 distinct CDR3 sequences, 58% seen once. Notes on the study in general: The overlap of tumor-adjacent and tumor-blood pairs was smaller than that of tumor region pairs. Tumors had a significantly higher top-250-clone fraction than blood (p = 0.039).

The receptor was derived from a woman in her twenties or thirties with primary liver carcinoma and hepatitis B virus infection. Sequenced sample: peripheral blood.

The CDR3 DNA follows: TGTGCCAGCACAACGATGCGGACCGTAGCCAAAAACATTCAGTACTTC. It specifies CASTTMRTVAKNIQYF. The gene calls are TRBV28 and TRBJ2-4, with no clear D. The CDR3 covers 16 residues. Germline V CDR1 and CDR2: MDHEN, SYDVKM. V lost 7 bases and J 0 bases, leaving 16 bases between the germline ends.